One sample yielded the 15 T cell receptor beta chains listed below, sequenced in a study of CD8 T cells in ankylosing spondylitis. Study findings and constraints: A motif of eight highly homologous TCR beta variants was seen as apparently characteristic of ankylosing spondylitis blood.

Their specific antigens are unknown. Each CDR3 protein gets one entry after TCRdb re-called the 5' RACE reads with MiXCR. The top ten clones hold 12% to 15% of a sample with about 200,000 distinct CDR3 sequences, just under 7.5% of them seen once. The sample was blood, either unsorted or a sorted T cell fraction (not recorded which). These receptors all stem from a male donor with ankylosing spondylitis.

This clonotype has at least ten counts. The chain links TRBV12-3 or TRBV12-4 to TRBJ2-1; D perhaps matches TRBD2 (6 bases). V was cut by 6 bases and J by 2 bases, with 17 bases left in between. There are 16 residues in the CDR3. The CDR3 DNA is TGTGCCAGCAGCCGTCCGGGACTTCACACCTACAATGAGCAGTTCTTC. Translation: CASSRPGLHTYNEQFF.

There are many counts of this clonotype. This chain connects TRBV9 to TRBJ2-7; D gene uncertain. The CDR3 spans 14 residues. Germline V lookup: CDR1 SGDLS, CDR2 YYNGEE. V lost 0 bases to trimming and J lost 2 bases, with 9 bases between them. This CDR3 is CASSVGSNPYEQYF. Written as DNA, the CDR3 is TGTGCCAGCAGCGTAGGGAGTAATCCCTACGAGCAGTACTTC. The whole variable domain, filled in from reference TRBV9 and TRBJ2-7, reads DSGVTQTPKHLITATGQRVTLRCSPRSGDLSVYWYQQSLDQGLQFLIQYYNGEERAKGNILERFSAQQFPDLHSELNLSSLELGDSALYFCASSVGSNPYEQYFGPGTRLTVT.

This clonotype was seen many times. The V gene is TRBV4-3, the J gene TRBJ2-1; TRBD2 might be the D (7 bases). V was cut by 0 bases and J by 9 bases, with 21 bases left in between. CDR3 length equals 17 residues. Germline loops: CDR1 LGHNA, CDR2 YSLEER. The CDR3 here is CASSQDLRRGPEGEQFF. CDR3 DNA sequence: TGCGCCAGCAGCCAAGATCTTAGGCGGGGGCCAGAAGGTGAGCAGTTCTTC.

This clonotype has at least ten counts. The rearrangement joins TRBV28 to TRBJ2-7, with 9 bases aligning to TRBD1. V shed 3 bases and J 5 bases; nucleotides not matched to a gene: 5. Germline loops: CDR1 MDHEN, CDR2 SYDVKM. CDR3 length: 14 amino acids. CDR3: CASSFQGTGHEQYF. DNA of the CDR3: TGTGCCAGCAGTTTCCAGGGGACAGGGCACGAGCAGTACTTC.

This clonotype was seen at least ten times. This chain joins TRBV11-2 and TRBJ2-1; D may be TRBD1 (6 bases). The CDR3 extends over 16 amino acids. The germline CDR1 and CDR2 sequences are SGHAT and FQNNGV. V was clipped by 5 bases and J by 4 bases, with 18 bases between them. The CDR3 sequence: CASSLNRDTIYNEQFF. In DNA form, the CDR3 reads TGTGCCAGCAGCCTGAACCGGGACACGATTTACAATGAGCAGTTCTTC.

This clonotype has ten or more counts. This chain links TRBV28 with TRBJ2-1; 10 bases match TRBD1. CDR3 length equals 16 residues. V dropped 6 bases and J dropped 2; count of bases not matched to a gene: 7. CDR1 MDHEN and CDR2 SYDVKM come from the germline V gene. The CDR3 loop is CASSYRDRGPYNEQFF. The CDR3 region has the DNA TGTGCCAGCAGCTATCGGGACAGGGGTCCCTACAATGAGCAGTTCTTC.

This chain connects TRBV20-1 to TRBJ2-7, with 10 bases matching TRBD2. This CDR3 is built from 15 residues. Germline loops: CDR1 DFQATT, CDR2 SNEGSKA (reference sequence). V was clipped by 2 bases and J by 7 bases; unmatched bases: 11. The CDR3 DNA follows: TGCAGTGCTAGAACCTGGAGTCTAGCGGGAGAGGAGCAGTACTTC. As protein: CSARTWSLAGEEQYF.

This chain joins TRBV3-1 and TRBJ2-5, with TRBD2 matching 10 bases. This CDR3 comprises 15 residues. Germline V gene data show CDR1 as LGHDT and CDR2 as YNNKEL (reference sequence). Trimming at V came to 5 bases and at J to 3 bases, leaving 6 bases not matched to a gene. The CDR3 bases are TGTGCCAGCAGCGAAGGACTAGCGGCAAAAGAGACCCAGTACTTC. It is translated as CASSEGLAAKETQYF.

This clonotype was recorded at least ten times. J is TRBJ2-7 and V is TRBV12-3 or TRBV12-4, with a weak D call TRBD2 (6 bases). Trimming took off 3 bases at V and 2 bases at J, with 11 bases between the two ends. There are 14 residues in the CDR3. The CDR3 is CASSFSGLTYEQYF. CDR3 coding DNA: TGTGCCAGCAGTTTTTCGGGACTCACCTACGAGCAGTACTTC.

This clonotype was counted ten times or more. The rearrangement links TRBV7-6 to TRBJ2-2; TRBD1 matches 7 bases. CDR1 SGHVS and CDR2 FNYEAQ come from the germline V gene. This CDR3 spans 19 amino acids. With V trimmed by 5 bases and J by 2 bases, 17 bases remained unmatched. The CDR3 bases are TGTGCCAGCAGCGACCCTATGACAGGGCACGACCCTAACACCGGGGAGCTGTTTTTT. It encodes CASSDPMTGHDPNTGELFF.

This clonotype was seen at least ten times. This chain links TRBV15 with TRBJ2-7; D not certain. Trimming stripped 0 bases from V and 4 bases from J, with 7 bases between. Germline V gene sequence: CDR1 LNHNV, CDR2 YYDKDF (reference sequence). CDR3 length: 13 amino acids. The CDR3 bases are TGTGCCACCAGCAGAGATCGAAGTTACGAGCAGTACTTC. This gives the protein CATSRDRSYEQYF.

CDR3 sequence: CAMGPGRTGELFF. DNA for the CDR3: TGTGCCATGGGCCCGGGGCGCACCGGGGAGCTGTTTTTT. V usage is TRBV5-7 and J usage is TRBJ2-2; possibly TRBD1 or TRBD2 for D (5 bases each). TRBV5-7 carries the ORF label, with uncertain function. V lost 9 bases, J lost 4 bases, and 13 bases lay in between. CDR3 length equals 13 residues.

This clonotype was seen at least ten times. The chain links TRBV6-1 to TRBJ1-1; maybe TRBD1 (5 bases). Germline CDR1 and CDR2: MNHNS and SASEGT. The CDR3 runs 16 residues. V dropped 2 bases and J dropped 0 bases, with 13 bases sitting between them. DNA for the CDR3: TGTGCCAGCAGTGAACCAGGGCAGATCATGAACACTGAAGCTTTCTTT. Protein sequence: CASSEPGQIMNTEAFF.

This chain joins TRBV20-1 and TRBJ2-3; TRBD2 matches 9 bases. Trimming took 2 bases from V and 7 from J; bases not matched to a gene: 4. Germline CDR1 reads DFQATT; CDR2 reads SNEGSKA (reference sequence). The CDR3 covers 13 residues. The DNA of the CDR3 is TGCAGTGCTAGACTAGCGGGGCAATATACGCAGTATTTT. Its translation: CSARLAGQYTQYF.

This clonotype came up many times. This chain links TRBV6-5 with TRBJ1-2; no definite D call. This CDR3 contains 12 residues. V was shortened by 6 bases and J by 7 bases, with 12 bases between the two germline ends. Germline V gives CDR1 MNHEY, CDR2 SVGAGI. The CDR3 DNA is TGTGCCAGCAGCCGCGGGGAGGGTGGCTACACCTTC. Amino acid sequence: CASSRGEGGYTF.